The 10 T cell receptor beta chains below all came from one sample that was sequenced in a study of STAT5B mutations in CD4+ large granular lymphocyte leukemia (dated by TCRdb to between 2021 and 2022). Library creation used the immunoSEQ multiplex PCR assay. TCRdb limited this immuneACCESS table to in-frame rearrangements with V and J called. A share of clones is missing; checked studies link under half to unresolved V genes, and the rest is unexplained. This sample gives about 40,000 clones in total; 80% to 90% of them show up just once. 3.6% of the sample belongs to the ten largest clones. The sequenced sample was CD4+ T cells from blood buffy coats. These receptors were collected from a human donor in good health.

The chain employs TRBV5-4 and TRBJ2-1; 12 bases agree with TRBD2. Per germline, CDR1 SGHNT and CDR2 YYREEE (reference sequence). The CDR3 length is 17 residues. V trimming: 3 bases; J trimming: 15 bases; junction bases outside the gene matches: 19. This CDR3 is CASSYGGLAGGALVGFF. For the CDR3, the DNA is TGTGCCAGCAGCTATGGAGGGCTAGCGGGAGGGGCCCTCGTAGGGTTCTTC.

The chain joins TRBV2 to TRBJ2-2; D is uncertain. Looked up from germline, CDR1 is SNHLY and CDR2 is FYNNEI. Trimming left V 5 bases short and J 4 bases short, with 14 bases between. The CDR3 sequence is 15 residues long. CDR3 nucleotide sequence: TGTGCCAGCAGTCCGGTCGAGGTGTTCACCGGGGAGCTGTTTTTT. The encoded protein is CASSPVEVFTGELFF.

This sequence joins TRBV19 and TRBJ2-2, with 8 bases fitting TRBD1. The germline V gene encodes CDR1 LNHDA and CDR2 SQIVND (reference sequence). V shed 4 bases, J shed 0 bases, and the junction held 4 bases outside the gene matches. CDR3 size: 16 residues. The CDR3 DNA sequence: TGTGCCAGTAGTACGACGGGACAGGCGAACACCGGGGAGCTGTTTTTT. Translation: CASSTTGQANTGELFF.

The rearrangement links TRBV6-6 to TRBJ1-5, with D tentatively TRBD1 (5 bases). V was clipped by 6 bases and J by 4 bases, with 7 bases between them. CDR1 and CDR2 (germline): MNHNY, SVGAGI (reference sequence). The CDR3 spans 12 residues. The CDR3 loop reads CASSEGNQPQHF. CDR3 coding DNA: TGTGCCAGCAGCGAGGGGAATCAGCCCCAGCATTTT.

The chain joins TRBV6-5 to TRBJ1-2, with D possibly matching TRBD1 (5 bases). The V and J ends lost 7 bases and 8 bases respectively, with 14 bases between them. The CDR3 is 12 residues long. Per germline, CDR1 MNHEY and CDR2 SVGAGI. CDR3 DNA: TGTGCCAGCAAGGAGGGGTCGGGGGGCTACACCTTC. Amino acid sequence: CASKEGSGGYTF.

The V gene is TRBV10-2, the J gene TRBJ1-3; D possibly corresponds to TRBD1 (5 bases). CDR1 WSHSY and CDR2 SAAADI come from the germline V gene. The V gene lost 6 bases and the J gene lost 3 bases, with 15 bases spanning the gap. The CDR3 totals 15 residues. In DNA, the CDR3 is TGCGCCAGCAGAGAGACCGGGACTGGTGGAAACACCATATATTTT. It is translated as CASRETGTGGNTIYF.

The chain joins TRBV5-8 to TRBJ2-1, with 10 nucleotides matching TRBD1. Germline CDR1 SGHTS, CDR2 YDEGEE. This CDR3 comprises 16 residues. V trimming: 6 bases; J trimming: 9 bases; junction bases outside the gene matches: 15. The CDR3 is CASIKPRRDRGGEQFF. The CDR3 nucleotides read TGTGCCAGCATCAAACCCCGTAGGGACAGGGGCGGTGAGCAGTTCTTC. Supplemented by reference TRBV5-8 and TRBJ2-1, the full variable domain reads EAGVTQSPTHLIKTRGQQATLRCSPISGHTSVYWYQQALGLGLQFLLWYDEGEERNRGNFPPRFSGRQFPNYSSELNVNALELEDSALYLCASIKPRRDRGGEQFFGPGTRLTVL.

This chain connects TRBV5-8 to TRBJ1-1; 10 bases align to TRBD1. This CDR3 has 17 amino acids. Germline V CDR1 and CDR2: SGHTS, YDEGEE. V lost 4 bases to trimming and J lost 8 bases; unmatched junction nucleotides: 17. The CDR3 region has the DNA TGTGCCAGCAGCACCTGGTACTCCGGGACAGGGGCCGTAGAAGCTTTCTTT. Amino acid sequence: CASSTWYSGTGAVEAFF.

The chain recombines TRBV4-1 with TRBJ2-7; TRBD1 matches 9 bases. The CDR3 is 15 amino acids. V trimming: 3 bases; J trimming: 5 bases; junction bases outside the gene matches: 8. The germline gives CDR1 MGHRA, CDR2 YSYEKL. CDR3 in amino acids: CASSHGQGSGHEQYF. Written as DNA, the CDR3 is TGCGCCAGCAGCCACGGACAGGGGTCAGGCCACGAGCAGTACTTC.

The rearrangement uses TRBV5-1 and TRBJ1-2; D remains ambiguous. The CDR3 covers 12 residues. In germline, CDR1 is SGHRS, CDR2 YFSETQ. Trimming shortened V by 0 bases and J by 4 bases, and 4 bases separated the two germline ends. CDR3 coding DNA: TGCGCCAGCAGCTTGGATTTCTATGGCTACACCTTC. It translates to CASSLDFYGYTF.